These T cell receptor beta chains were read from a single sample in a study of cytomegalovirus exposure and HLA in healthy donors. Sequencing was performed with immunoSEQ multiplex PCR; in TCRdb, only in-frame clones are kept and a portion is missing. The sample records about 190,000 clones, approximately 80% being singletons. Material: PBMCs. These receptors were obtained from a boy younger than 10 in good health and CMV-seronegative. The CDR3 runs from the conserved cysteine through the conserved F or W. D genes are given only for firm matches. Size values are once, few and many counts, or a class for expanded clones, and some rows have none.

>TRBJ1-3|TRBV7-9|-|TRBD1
TGTGCCAGCAGCTTAGAGGGGGCAGCTGGAAACACCATATATTTT
CASSLEGAAGNTIYF
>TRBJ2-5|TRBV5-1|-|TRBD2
TGCGCCAGCAGCTTGATTCCCCTAGCGGGAGCCGTAGGTCAAGAGACCCAGTACTTC
CASSLIPLAGAVGQETQYF
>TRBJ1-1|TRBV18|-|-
TGTGCCAGCTCACCACCTCAGGGGATGAACACTGAAGCTTTCTTT
CASSPPQGMNTEAFF
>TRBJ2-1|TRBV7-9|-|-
TGTGCCAGCAGCTGGGACAGGGTGACTAGCGGTACCTACAATGAGCAGTTCTTC
CASSWDRVTSGTYNEQFF
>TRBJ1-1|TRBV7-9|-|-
TGTGCCAGCAGCCTCACCGGGGGGCAGGGGAGAAACACTGAAGCTTTCTTT
CASSLTGGQGRNTEAFF
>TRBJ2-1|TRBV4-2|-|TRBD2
TGTGCCAGCAGCCAAGCGCGAGGGGGGACTAGCTCCTACAATGAGCAGTTCTTC
CASSQARGGTSSYNEQFF
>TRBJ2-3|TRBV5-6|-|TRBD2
TGTGCCAGCAGCTTGGCCACTAGCGGAGGGGCAGATACGCAGTATTTT
CASSLATSGGADTQYF
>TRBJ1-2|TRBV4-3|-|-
TGCGCCAGCAGCCAAGACTTTGACAGACCCTATGGCTACACCTTC
CASSQDFDRPYGYTF
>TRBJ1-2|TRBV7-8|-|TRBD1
TGTGCCAGCAGTCTAAAGGGGGCCAACTATGGCTACACCTTC
CASSLKGANYGYTF
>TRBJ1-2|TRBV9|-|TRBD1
TGTGCCAGCAGCGCCCATCCTACAGGGGGCAACTATGGCTACACCTTC
CASSAHPTGGNYGYTF
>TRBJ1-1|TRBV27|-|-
TGTGCCAGCAGTTTGAGGGGCAGGGGTCCGGGTCCGAGTGAAGCTTTCTTT
CASSLRGRGPGPSEAFF
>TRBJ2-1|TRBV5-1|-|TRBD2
TGCGCCAGCAGCTCACTAGCGGGAGGGAGGTACAATGAGCAGTTCTTC
CASSSLAGGRYNEQFF
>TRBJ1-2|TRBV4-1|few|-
TGCGCCAGCAGCCAAGCGGTCGGGGTTGCGGGTGGCTACACCTTC
CASSQAVGVAGGYTF
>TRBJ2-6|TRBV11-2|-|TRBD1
TGTGCCAGCAGCTCCGGGACAGGGGGCTCTGGGGCCAACGTCCTGACTTTC
CASSSGTGGSGANVLTF
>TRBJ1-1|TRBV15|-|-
TGTGCCAGGGGCCAGGGGAACACTGAAGCTTTCTTT
CARGQGNTEAFF
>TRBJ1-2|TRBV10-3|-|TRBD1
TGTGCCATCAGTGAAGCCTCTAGGACAGGGGGCGGCTACACCTTC
CAISEASRTGGGYTF
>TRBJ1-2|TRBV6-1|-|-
TGTGCCAGCAGTGATCTGCGCTTAAACTATGGCTACACCTTC
CASSDLRLNYGYTF
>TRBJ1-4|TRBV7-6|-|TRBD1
TGTGCCAGCAGCTTAGGATGGGACAGTGAAAAACTGTTTTTT
CASSLGWDSEKLFF
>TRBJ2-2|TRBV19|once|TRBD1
TGTGCCAGTAGTTGGACAGGGGGCGCAGGGAACACCGGGGAGCTGTTTTTT
CASSWTGGAGNTGELFF
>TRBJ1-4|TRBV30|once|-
TGTGCCTGGAGTCACAGAAATGAAAAACTGTTTTTT
CAWSHRNEKLFF
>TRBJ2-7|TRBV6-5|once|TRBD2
TGTGCCAGTAAACGGGAGGCACGTTCCTACGAGCAGTACTTC
CASKREARSYEQYF
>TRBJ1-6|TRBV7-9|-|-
TGTGCCAGCAGCCGGGACGGACTAAATTCACCCCTCCACTTT
CASSRDGLNSPLHF
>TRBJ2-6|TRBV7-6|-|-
TGTGCCAGCAGCTCCTCGCAGGGCTCTGGGGCCAACGTCCTGACTTTC
CASSSSQGSGANVLTF
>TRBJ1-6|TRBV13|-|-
TGTGCCAGCAGCCGAGCGGGGTTTGACTCCTATAATTCACCCCTCCACTTT
CASSRAGFDSYNSPLHF
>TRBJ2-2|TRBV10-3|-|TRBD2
TGTGCCATCAGCAAGATTAGCGGGAGTACAGAAACCGGGGAGCTGTTTTTT
CAISKISGSTETGELFF
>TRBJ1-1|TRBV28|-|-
TGTGCCAGCACCTCAGGGACTCGAGCTTTCTTT
CASTSGTRAFF
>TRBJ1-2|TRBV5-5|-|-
TGTGCCAGCAGCTTTGAGCGTCAGGGTACCTATGGCTACACCTTC
CASSFERQGTYGYTF
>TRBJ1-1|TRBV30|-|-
TGTGCCTGGATTAACACCGGGAGTTTGGGTACTGAAGCTTTCTTT
CAWINTGSLGTEAFF
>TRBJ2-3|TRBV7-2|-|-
TGTGCCAGCAGCTTTCGCAAGGGGGTCACAGATACGCAGTATTTT
CASSFRKGVTDTQYF
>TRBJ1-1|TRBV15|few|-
TGTGCCACCAGCAGAGATACGGGGGGGATAACTGAAGCTTTCTTT
CATSRDTGGITEAFF
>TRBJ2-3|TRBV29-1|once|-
TGCAGCGTTGACCCAGGGGTTTACGGCACAGATACGCAGTATTTT
CSVDPGVYGTDTQYF
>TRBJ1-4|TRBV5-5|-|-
TGTGCCAGCAGCTTAACAGACAGGCATAATGAAAAACTGTTTTTT
CASSLTDRHNEKLFF
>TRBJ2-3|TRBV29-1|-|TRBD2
TGCAGCGTGGGGACTAGCGGGGGGGCCGTTAGTACGCAGTATTTT
CSVGTSGGAVSTQYF
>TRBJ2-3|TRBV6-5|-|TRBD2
TGTGCCAGCAGTTCCCTTGGGACTAGCTCAGATACGCAGTATTTT
CASSSLGTSSDTQYF
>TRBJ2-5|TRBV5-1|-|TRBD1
TGCGCCAGCAGCTTGGGACAGGGGGTGTCGGAGACCCAGTACTTC
CASSLGQGVSETQYF
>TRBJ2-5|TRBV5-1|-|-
TGCGCCAGCACGGAAGCAGGGATTCAAGAGACCCAGTACTTC
CASTEAGIQETQYF
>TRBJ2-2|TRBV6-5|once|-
TGTGCCAGCAGTTACTCGTCAGGGGACACCGGGGAGCTGTTTTTT
CASSYSSGDTGELFF
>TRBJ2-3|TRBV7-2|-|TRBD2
TGTGCCAGCAGCTTAGCTAGCGGGACCTTCACAGATACGCAGTATTTT
CASSLASGTFTDTQYF
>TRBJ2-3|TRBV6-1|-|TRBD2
TGTGCCAGCAGTCGACTAGCGGGAGGGCCAGATACGCAGTATTTT
CASSRLAGGPDTQYF
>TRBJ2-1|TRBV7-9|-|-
TGTGCCAGCAGCTTAGAAACAACCTACAATGAGCAGTTCTTC
CASSLETTYNEQFF
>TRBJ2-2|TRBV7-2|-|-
TGTGCCAGCAGCTTGGAGGGGCATATAGGCGGGGAGCTGTTTTTT
CASSLEGHIGGELFF
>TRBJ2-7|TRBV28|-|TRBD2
TGTGCCAGCAGTTTATGGACTAGCGGGGCCTACGAGCAGTACTTC
CASSLWTSGAYEQYF
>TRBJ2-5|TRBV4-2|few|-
TGTGCCAGCAGCCAAATCCTGGGGGCCGACTCTCAAGAGACCCAGTACTTC
CASSQILGADSQETQYF
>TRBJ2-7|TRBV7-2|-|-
TGTGCCAGCAGCCTCGGGGGCCGCGGGGGCCCTGTGTACGAGCAGTACTTC
CASSLGGRGGPVYEQYF
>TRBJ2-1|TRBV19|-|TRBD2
TGTGCCAGTAGTTATGGACTAGCGGGAGGGAATGAGCAGTTCTTC
CASSYGLAGGNEQFF
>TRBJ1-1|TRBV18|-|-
TGTGCCAGCTCACCAATCCCTCGGGTCCCAATCATGAACACTGAAGCTTTCTTT
CASSPIPRVPIMNTEAFF
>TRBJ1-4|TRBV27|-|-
TGTGCCAGCAGTTTGTATACAGGGGAAAAACTGTTTTTT
CASSLYTGEKLFF
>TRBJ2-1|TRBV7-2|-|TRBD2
TGTGCCAGCAGCTTAAAATTGGGACTAGCGGGATACAATGAGCAGTTCTTC
CASSLKLGLAGYNEQFF
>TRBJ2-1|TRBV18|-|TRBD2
TGTGCCAGCTCACCACCCGGTGTACTAGCGGGAGGGGATGAGCAGTTCTTC
CASSPPGVLAGGDEQFF